The source of this T cell receptor beta chain is a study of control samples from healthy donors and cancer patients. V was shortened by 0 bases and J by 4 bases, with 7 bases between the two germline ends. Germline V gives CDR1 LNHDA, CDR2 SQIVND (reference sequence). The CDR3 loop spans 13 amino acids. Profiling relied on immunoSEQ multiplex PCR, and the TCRdb table lists in-frame clones only, not all of them. The sample yields about 250,000 clones, more than 65% seen once. This sequence was found in a woman in her sixties or seventies with lung cancer. The genes are TRBV19 and TRBJ2-7; D not certain. The sequencing input was PBMCs. CDR3 region: CASSIDAEYEQYF. CDR3 in DNA: TGTGCCAGTAGTATAGATGCCGAATACGAGCAGTACTTC.